This T cell receptor beta chain is drawn from a study of regulatory T cells in long-lasting Graves disease. Study results and limitations: New patients shared fewer public clonotypes (over 900) than persistent patients did (around 2,900). Persistent cases favored TRBV28, TRBJ1-2 and TRBJ2-5. TCR diversity in persistent Graves' patients was below that of newly diagnosed ones.

This clonotype has only a few counts. Its matching antigen is unknown. Documented time point: persistent/refractory GD, antithyroid drugs over 5 years with positive TRAb. PBMCs were the source of the RNA used for TCR sequencing. This CDR3 contains 13 residues. V was pared by 6 bases and J by 5 bases, with 4 bases of the junction left unmatched. The germline V gene encodes CDR1 MNHNS and CDR2 SASEGT. Sequencing libraries for TCR beta were prepared with iRepertoire HTBI primers and Arm-PCR of CDR3 regions. Using its own MiXCR run on the multiplex PCR reads, TCRdb lists one record per CDR3 protein. In the table there are about 310,000 distinct CDR3 sequences, roughly a fifth of which are singletons.

This TCR derives from a female donor with Graves disease. Specimen: peripheral blood mononuclear cells (PBMCs), collected when the disease was refractory, from a patient treated with antithyroid drugs. The V and J genes are TRBV6-1 and TRBJ2-4, with TRBD1 identical over 7 bases. In DNA form, the CDR3 reads TGTGCCAGCAGACAGGGGATCGAAAACATTCAGTACTTC. Encoded protein: CASRQGIENIQYF.